The 13 T cell receptor beta chains presented below share a single source sample, sequenced in a study of T cell responses to AZD1222 COVID-19 vaccine. This table comes from immunoSEQ multiplex PCR, and its TCRdb copy is limited to in-frame clones, with some not included. The sample records roughly 100,000 clones, roughly nine tenths being singletons. The sample was peripheral blood, taken 28 days after the second AZD1222 dose. Every receptor here comes from an adult who received the AZD1222 COVID-19 vaccine.

Of note for this clone: At one end, the junction sequence differs from germline, possibly due to a read error. The genes are TRBV19 and TRBJ2-2; 10 bases agree with TRBD2. There are 17 residues in the CDR3. Germline assignment: CDR1 LNHDA and CDR2 SQIVND (reference sequence). CDR3 protein: CASSMIPTSGNPGELFF. The CDR3 DNA is TGTGCCAGTAGTATGATCCCCACTAGCGGGAACCCCGGGGAGCTGTTTTTT.

The CDR3 protein is CASSQEGTIGKLFF. As DNA, the CDR3 is TGTGCCAGCAGCCAAGAGGGTACGATCGGAAAACTGTTTTTT. The V gene is TRBV3-1 (or the pseudogene TRBV3-2), the J gene TRBJ1-4; D uncertain. Trimming shortened V by 0 bases and J by 10 bases, and 12 bases separated the two germline ends. This CDR3 comprises 14 residues. Germline V lookup: CDR1 LGHDT, CDR2 YNNKEL (reference sequence).

This rearrangement joins TRBV28 to TRBJ1-4; TRBD1 might be the D (6 bases). This CDR3 comprises 15 residues. The V gene's germline CDR1 is MDHEN and CDR2 SYDVKM. Trimming removed 5 bases at V and 8 bases at J, with 18 bases between. CDR3 protein: CASSPRWGLEEKLFF. In DNA form, the CDR3 reads TGTGCCAGCAGTCCTCGTTGGGGGCTCGAGGAAAAACTGTTTTTT. Filled out from reference TRBV28 and TRBJ1-4, the complete variable domain reads DVKVTQSSRYLVKRTGEKVFLECVQDMDHENMFWYRQDPGLGLRLIYFSYDVKMKEKGDIPEGYSVSREKKERFSLILESASTNQTSMYLCASSPRWGLEEKLFFGSGTQLSVL.

This sequence joins TRBV3-1 (or the pseudogene TRBV3-2) and TRBJ1-4, with 9 bases aligning to TRBD1. Looked up from germline, CDR1 is LGHDT and CDR2 is YNNKEL (reference sequence). The CDR3 loop spans 15 amino acids. Unmatched junction bases numbered 6, after V lost 6 bases and J lost 4 bases. The CDR3 is CASSQTDRGNEKLFF. The CDR3 DNA follows: TGTGCCAGCAGTCAGACGGACAGGGGTAATGAAAAACTGTTTTTT.

This chain uses TRBV4-1 with TRBJ1-4; 8 bases agree with TRBD1. CDR1 is MGHRA, CDR2 YSYEKL, per germline. The CDR3 is 21 amino acids. V shed 0 bases, J shed 0 bases, and the junction held 15 bases outside the gene matches. This CDR3 reads CASSQDQIDRGGGATNEKLFF. The DNA for the CDR3 is TGCGCCAGCAGCCAAGATCAGATAGACAGGGGTGGTGGGGCAACTAATGAAAAACTGTTTTTT.

This chain links TRBV24-1 with TRBJ1-5; the D gene is possibly TRBD1 (5 bases). Trimming took off 3 bases at V and 1 base at J, with 12 bases between the two ends. In germline, CDR1 is KGHDR, CDR2 SFDVKD. The CDR3 loop spans 16 amino acids. DNA for the CDR3: TGTGCCACCAGTGATCCCGACAGCGGGAGCAATCAGCCCCAGCATTTT. This translates into CATSDPDSGSNQPQHF.

V gene TRBV6-5 combines with J gene TRBJ1-1; D unclear. The CDR3 totals 13 residues. V was shortened by 8 bases and J by 4 bases, with 14 bases between the two germline ends. Looked up from germline, CDR1 is MNHEY and CDR2 is SVGAGI. CDR3 region: CASLGFAGTEAFF. CDR3 sequence (DNA): TGTGCCAGCTTGGGTTTCGCGGGCACTGAAGCTTTCTTT.

V is TRBV7-9 and J is TRBJ1-1; D is ambiguous. The CDR3 has 14 amino acids. Trimming pared 1 base from V and 5 bases from J, leaving 11 bases between. Looked up from germline, CDR1 is SEHNR and CDR2 is FQNEAQ (reference sequence). The CDR3: CASSLDYGRTEAFF. CDR3 nucleotides: TGTGCCAGCAGCTTAGATTACGGGCGTACTGAAGCTTTCTTT.

The gene calls are TRBV27 and TRBJ2-1; D possibly corresponds to TRBD1 (5 bases). Per the germline V gene, CDR1 is MNHEY and CDR2 is SMNVEV (reference sequence). The CDR3 covers 12 residues. V lost 7 bases, J lost 4 bases, and 8 bases lay in between. CDR3 DNA sequence: TGTGCCAGCAAGACAGCTTACAATGAGCAGTTCTTC. Its translation: CASKTAYNEQFF.

The gene calls are TRBV29-1 and TRBJ2-1, with TRBD2 matching 7 bases. V was pared by 6 bases and J by 9 bases, with 14 bases of the junction left unmatched. Germline values: CDR1 SQVTM, CDR2 ANQGSEA. The CDR3 contains 14 residues. Written as DNA, the CDR3 is TGCAGCGTCGGAGGCGGGACTCCGGGGGGTGAGCAGTTCTTC. Translating gives CSVGGGTPGGEQFF.

V and J are TRBV15 and TRBJ1-2; the match to TRBD1 covers 10 bases. The CDR3 is 16 amino acids. The ends lost 1 base at V and 4 bases at J; junction bases unmatched: 6. Germline V lookup: CDR1 LNHNV, CDR2 YYDKDF (reference sequence). The CDR3 reads CATSRGGQGLRYGYTF. As DNA, the CDR3 is TGTGCCACCAGCAGAGGGGGACAGGGGCTTCGCTATGGCTACACCTTC.

V and J are TRBV6-4 and TRBJ2-3, with D possibly matching TRBD2 (5 bases). The CDR3 consists of 13 residues. Germline V lookup: CDR1 MRHNA, CDR2 SNTAGT. Trimming left V 4 bases short and J 1 base short, with 6 bases between. CDR3 sequence (DNA): TGTGCCAGCAGTGTTAGCGGCACAGATACGCAGTATTTT. It specifies CASSVSGTDTQYF.

The chain combines TRBV24-1 with TRBJ2-5; 11 bases agree with TRBD2. There are 19 residues in the CDR3. V trimming: 3 bases; J trimming: 0 bases; junction bases outside the gene matches: 11. Germline V gene sequence: CDR1 KGHDR, CDR2 SFDVKD. CDR3 bases: TGTGCCACCAGTGATCCTGGACTAGCGGGCACCAAGTACCAAGAGACCCAGTACTTC. Its protein product is CATSDPGLAGTKYQETQYF.